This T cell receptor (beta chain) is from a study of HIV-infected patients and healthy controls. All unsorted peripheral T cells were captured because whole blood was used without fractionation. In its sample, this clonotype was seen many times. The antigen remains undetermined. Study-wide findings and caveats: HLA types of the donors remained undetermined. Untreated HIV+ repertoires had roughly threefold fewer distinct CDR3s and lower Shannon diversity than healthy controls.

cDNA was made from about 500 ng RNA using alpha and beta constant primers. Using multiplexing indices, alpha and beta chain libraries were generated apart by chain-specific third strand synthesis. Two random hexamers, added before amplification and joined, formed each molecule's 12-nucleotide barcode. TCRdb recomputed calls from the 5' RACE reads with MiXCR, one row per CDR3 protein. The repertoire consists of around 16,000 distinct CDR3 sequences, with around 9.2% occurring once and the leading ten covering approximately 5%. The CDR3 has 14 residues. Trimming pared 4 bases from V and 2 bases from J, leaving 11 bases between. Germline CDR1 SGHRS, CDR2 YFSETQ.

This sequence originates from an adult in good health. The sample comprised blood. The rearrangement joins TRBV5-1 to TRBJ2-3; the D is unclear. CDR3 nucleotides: TGCGCCAGCAGCCCTGTCGGACCCACAGATACGCAGTATTTT. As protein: CASSPVGPTDTQYF.